The 25 T cell receptor beta chains in this list originate from one sample, sequenced in a study of T cell repertoires in cytomegalovirus infection. TCRdb used MiXCR to reprocess the reads, holding one entry per CDR3 protein. This sample has 160,000 or so distinct CDR3 sequences, with 17% found just once. Specimen: CD8+ T cells from PBMCs. Source of these receptors: a human donor in good health (CMV status not recorded). Some clones in this sample may be carry-over from other donors' samples.

This clonotype was found a few times. The rearrangement joins TRBV5-1 to TRBJ2-3, with D tentatively TRBD1 or TRBD2 (6 bases each). Trimming removed 0 bases from V and 2 bases from J, with 22 bases in between. The CDR3 runs to 19 residues. Germline CDR1 and CDR2: SGHRS and YFSETQ. The CDR3 region is CASSLAPFMRGGFTDTQYF. As DNA, the CDR3 is TGCGCCAGCAGCTTGGCCCCATTTATGAGAGGGGGGTTCACAGATACGCAGTATTTT.

The sample holds one count of this clonotype. This chain uses TRBV4-2 with TRBJ2-1; the match to TRBD2 covers 12 bases. The CDR3 covers 17 residues. Germline V lookup: CDR1 LGHNA, CDR2 YNFKEQ. V was clipped by 2 bases and J by 8 bases; unmatched bases: 10. CDR3 coding DNA: TGTGCCAGCAGCCAACAAGGACTAGCGGGACGGAGGGATGAGCAGTTCTTC. It encodes CASSQQGLAGRRDEQFF.

This clonotype was counted only a few times. Written as DNA, the CDR3 is TGTGCCAGCAGGGGGGACGGACTAGCGGCCCTGGAGGGTGAGCAGTTCTTC. This gives the protein CASRGDGLAALEGEQFF. V usage is TRBV6-6 and J usage is TRBJ2-1; TRBD2 matches 10 bases. The CDR3 contains 17 residues. Germline CDR1 and CDR2: MNHNY and SVGAGI (reference sequence). With 6 bases clipped from V and 9 bases from J, the junction kept 17 bases outside the gene matches.

This clonotype was recorded once. The CDR3 region is CSVEDRAGEQFF. DNA for the CDR3: TGCAGCGTTGAAGATAGAGCGGGAGAGCAGTTCTTC. The chain links TRBV29-1 to TRBJ2-1, with 7 nucleotides matching TRBD2. CDR1 and CDR2 from the germline V gene are SQVTM and ANQGSEA. This CDR3 comprises 12 residues. The junction had 3 bases not matched to a gene; V was cut back by 0 bases and J by 10 bases.

The chain joins TRBV7-2 to TRBJ2-7; the D is unclear. V dropped 5 bases and J dropped 2 bases, with 10 bases sitting between them. Looked up from germline, CDR1 is SGHTA and CDR2 is FQGNSA. The CDR3 runs 13 residues. The CDR3 nucleotides read TGTGCCAGCAGCCCCTCACCCACCTACGAGCAGTACTTC. Translating gives CASSPSPTYEQYF.

The chain carries TRBV7-9 and TRBJ1-1; a weak D match, TRBD1 (5 bases). This CDR3 contains 16 residues. Germline V gene data show CDR1 as SEHNR and CDR2 as FQNEAQ (reference sequence). V lost 1 base and J lost 8, with 20 bases in between. This chain's CDR3 is CASSLGGVDGGLEAFF. For the CDR3, the DNA is TGTGCCAGCAGCTTAGGGGGGGTCGATGGAGGGCTCGAAGCTTTCTTT.

This clonotype was observed a few times. This chain joins TRBV6-2 or TRBV6-3 and TRBJ2-3; TRBD1 matches 7 bases. V dropped 8 bases and J dropped 4; count of bases not matched to a gene: 6. From germline, CDR1 is MNHEY and CDR2 SVGEGT. This CDR3 region has 13 residues. CDR3 DNA: TGTGCCAGCCCGGACAGGTTCTCAGATACGCAGTATTTT. The encoded protein is CASPDRFSDTQYF.

This clonotype was counted only a few times. V and J are TRBV2 and TRBJ1-2; the D gene is possibly TRBD1 (5 bases). CDR3 size: 13 residues. V was trimmed by 3 bases and J by 6 bases, leaving 11 bases between them. Germline-derived CDR1 and CDR2 are SNHLY and FYNNEI. CDR3: CASSEGDGHGYTF. Here the CDR3 DNA reads TGTGCCAGCAGTGAGGGGGACGGCCATGGCTACACCTTC.

Only a few counts were recorded for this clonotype. The rearrangement links TRBV6-2 or TRBV6-3 to TRBJ2-2; D gene uncertain. Germline assignment: CDR1 MNHEY and CDR2 SVGEGT. Between the trimmed V and J ends, which lost 4 bases and 1 base, there was a span of 16 bases. The CDR3 length is 17 residues. CDR3 sequence: CASSSLGRHRNTGELFF. The CDR3 DNA reads as TGTGCCAGCAGTTCACTCGGCCGACATCGGAACACCGGGGAGCTGTTTTTT.

This clonotype has a count of ten or more. The CDR3 protein is CASSLGTGGYTF. The CDR3 nucleotides are TGTGCCAGCAGCTTGGGGACGGGCGGCTACACCTTC. The J gene is TRBJ1-2, the V gene TRBV7-2, with D perhaps TRBD1 (5 bases). The CDR3 extends over 12 amino acids. The V gene lost 3 bases and the J gene lost 8 bases, with 10 bases spanning the gap. The V gene's germline CDR1 is SGHTA and CDR2 FQGNSA.

This clonotype was counted only a few times. The junction does not match germline at one end; this may be a read error. The chain couples TRBV29-1 to TRBJ2-1, with a tentative D call TRBD1 (6 bases). In germline, CDR1 is SQVTM, CDR2 ANQGSEA. The CDR3 loop spans 16 amino acids. Written as DNA, the CDR3 is TGCAGCGTTGAGGCTTGGGGGCTAGCCTCCTACAATAAGCAGTTCTTC. Its protein is CSVEAWGLASYNKQFF.

V usage is TRBV28 and J usage is TRBJ2-1; a weak D match, TRBD2 (6 bases). Germline CDR1 and CDR2: MDHEN and SYDVKM. The CDR3 contains 15 residues. The V gene lost 11 bases and the J gene lost 6 bases, with 23 bases spanning the gap. CDR3 protein: CACRPSETRGNEQFF. CDR3 sequence (DNA): TGTGCCTGCCGGCCTAGCGAGACCCGGGGCAATGAGCAGTTCTTC.

The table lists this clonotype with many counts. The rearrangement joins TRBV12-3 or TRBV12-4 to TRBJ1-5; D gene ambiguous. Between the trimmed V and J ends, which lost 5 bases and 0 bases, there was a span of 8 bases. CDR3 length equals 14 residues. CDR3 DNA: TGTGCCAGCAGTGCTGATCCTAGCAATCAGCCCCAGCATTTT. Residues: CASSADPSNQPQHF.

The chain combines TRBV10-2 with TRBJ2-6; D is undetermined. Trimming shortened V by 6 bases and J by 2 bases, and 17 bases separated the two germline ends. This CDR3 contains 17 residues. Germline V lookup: CDR1 WSHSY, CDR2 SAAADI. The CDR3 DNA is TGCGCCAGCAGCTCCGCCCAGGCCGCACCTGGGGCCAACGTCCTGACTTTC. Protein product: CASSSAQAAPGANVLTF.

The genes are TRBV14 and TRBJ2-7; a possible D gene is TRBD2 (7 bases). Germline V gene sequence: CDR1 SGHDN, CDR2 FVKESK. The germline V and J ends were trimmed by 4 bases and 2 bases, with 12 bases remaining between them. The CDR3 is made up of 14 amino acids. The CDR3 protein is CASSRGGGPYEQYF. The CDR3 region has the DNA TGTGCCAGCAGCCGCGGGGGCGGCCCCTACGAGCAGTACTTC.

The genes are TRBV6-5 and TRBJ1-5, with a weak D call TRBD1 (6 bases). The germline CDR1 and CDR2 sequences are MNHEY and SVGAGI. The germline V and J ends were trimmed by 5 bases and 6 bases, with 11 bases remaining between them. The CDR3 contains 13 residues. CDR3 sequence: CASSRTGFQPQHF. The CDR3 nucleotides read TGTGCCAGCAGTAGAACAGGGTTTCAGCCCCAGCATTTT.

This chain joins TRBV6-6 and TRBJ2-2, with 7 bases fitting TRBD2. J was trimmed by 2 bases and V by 10 bases; bases with no gene match: 4. This CDR3 is 13 amino acids long. Germline V gene sequence: CDR1 MNHNY, CDR2 SVGAGI (reference sequence). CDR3 bases: TGTGCCAATAGACTAGCCAACACCGGGGAGCTGTTTTTT. This translates into CANRLANTGELFF.

The chain is built from TRBV19 and TRBJ2-1; 8 nucleotides agree with TRBD1. This CDR3 is 13 amino acids long. Trimming at V came to 5 bases and at J to 8 bases, leaving 5 bases not matched to a gene. Germline V CDR1 and CDR2: LNHDA, SQIVND (reference sequence). The CDR3 loop is CASSPGGNDEQFF. For the CDR3, the DNA is TGTGCCAGTAGTCCAGGGGGCAACGATGAGCAGTTCTTC.

Regarding this clonotype: This could be a read error, since a much larger clone is one nucleotide away. The chain has TRBV7-6 and TRBJ1-5, with D possibly being TRBD1 (5 bases). The CDR3 runs to 14 residues. Germline V gene lookup returns CDR1 SGHVS and CDR2 FNYEAQ. The CDR3 coding sequence is TGTGCCATCAGCTTAGCGGGGGAATATCAGCCCCAGCATTTT. This translates into CAISLAGEYQPQHF.

This clonotype occurred a few times. This chain uses TRBV7-6 with TRBJ2-5, with 10 nucleotides matching TRBD2. The CDR3 totals 17 residues. Germline V gene data show CDR1 as SGHVS and CDR2 as FNYEAQ. The V segment lost 1 base and the J segment 4 bases; nucleotides outside the gene matches: 9. Here the CDR3 reads CASSLESYEREGETQYF. In DNA, the CDR3 is TGTGCCAGCAGCTTAGAATCCTATGAGCGGGAGGGAGAGACCCAGTACTTC.

This clonotype was picked up a small number of times. The CDR3 is CSVESYTDSHTDTQYF. The CDR3 nucleotides are TGCAGCGTTGAGTCCTATACAGACTCCCACACAGATACGCAGTATTTT. The chain employs TRBV29-1 and TRBJ2-3, with unresolved D. The CDR3 totals 16 residues. V dropped 3 bases and J dropped 2 bases, with 18 bases sitting between them. The germline V gene encodes CDR1 SQVTM and CDR2 ANQGSEA.

This clonotype has just a few counts. The CDR3 region is CASGFSYEQYF. CDR3 DNA: TGTGCTAGTGGTTTCTCCTACGAGCAGTACTTC. The rearrangement links TRBV12-5 to TRBJ2-7; D is uncertain. V lost 3 bases to trimming and J lost 0 bases, with 0 bases between them. The CDR3 is 11 residues long. CDR1 LGHNT and CDR2 FRNRAP come from the germline V gene. Complete variable domain (other parts from reference TRBV12-5 and TRBJ2-7): DARVTQTPRHKVTEMGQEVTMRCQPILGHNTVFWYRQTMMQGLELLAYFRNRAPLDDSGMPKDRFSAEMPDATLATLKIQPSEPRDSAVYFCASGFSYEQYFGPGTRLTVT.

The chain employs TRBV7-8 and TRBJ2-7; no clear D. V gave up 5 bases and J gave up 5 bases, with 13 bases separating them. The CDR3 is 13 residues long. Germline V gene data show CDR1 as SGHVS and CDR2 as FQNEAQ. The CDR3 DNA sequence: TGTGCCAGCAGCCCAGGTCCGGACGACGAGCAGTACTTC. This encodes CASSPGPDDEQYF.

This clonotype was seen only a few times. The chain is built from TRBV7-8 and TRBJ2-7, with D possibly matching TRBD2 (5 bases). The V end lost 1 base, the J end lost 6 bases, and 10 bases lay between the germline ends. This CDR3 comprises 13 residues. Germline CDR1 is SGHVS and CDR2 is FQNEAQ. This CDR3 is CASSLGWGAEQYF. DNA for the CDR3: TGTGCCAGCAGCTTAGGTTGGGGAGCCGAGCAGTACTTC. The full variable domain, rest sourced from reference TRBV7-8 and TRBJ2-7, is GAGVSQSPRYKVAKRGQDVALRCDPISGHVSLFWYQQALGQGPEFLTYFQNEAQLDKSGLPSDRFFAERPEGSVSTLKIQRTQQEDSAVYLCASSLGWGAEQYFGPGTRLTVT.

The V and J genes are TRBV14 and TRBJ2-7; 7 bases match TRBD1. From germline, CDR1 is SGHDN and CDR2 FVKESK. The ends lost 7 bases at V and 7 bases at J; junction bases unmatched: 13. The CDR3 covers 14 residues. This CDR3 reads CASNRQGPLGEQYF. CDR3 coding DNA: TGTGCCAGCAACCGACAGGGCCCCCTCGGGGAGCAGTACTTC.